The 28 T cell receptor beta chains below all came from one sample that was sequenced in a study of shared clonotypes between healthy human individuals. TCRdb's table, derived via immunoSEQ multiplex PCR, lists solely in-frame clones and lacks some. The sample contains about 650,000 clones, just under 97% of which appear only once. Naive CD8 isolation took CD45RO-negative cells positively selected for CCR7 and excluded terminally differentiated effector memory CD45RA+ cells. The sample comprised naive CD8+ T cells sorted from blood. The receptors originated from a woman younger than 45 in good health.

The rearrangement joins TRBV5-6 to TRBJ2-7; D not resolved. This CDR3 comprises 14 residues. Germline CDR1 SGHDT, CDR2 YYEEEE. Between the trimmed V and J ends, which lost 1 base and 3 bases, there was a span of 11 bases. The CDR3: CASSLYGSFYEQYF. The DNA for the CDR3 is TGTGCCAGCAGCTTGTACGGATCGTTCTACGAGCAGTACTTC.

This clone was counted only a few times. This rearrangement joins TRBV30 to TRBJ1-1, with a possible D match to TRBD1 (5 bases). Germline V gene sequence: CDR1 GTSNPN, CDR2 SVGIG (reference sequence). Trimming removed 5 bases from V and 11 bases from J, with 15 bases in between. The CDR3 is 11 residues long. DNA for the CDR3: TGTGCCTGGGCTCCAGGCAGGGAGGCTTTCTTT. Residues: CAWAPGREAFF.

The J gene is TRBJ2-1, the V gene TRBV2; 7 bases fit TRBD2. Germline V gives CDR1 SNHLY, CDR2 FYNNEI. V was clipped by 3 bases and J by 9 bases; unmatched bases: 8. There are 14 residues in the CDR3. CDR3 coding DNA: TGTGCCAGCAGTGATGCGGGAGTAAGTGGTGAGCAGTTCTTC. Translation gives CASSDAGVSGEQFF.

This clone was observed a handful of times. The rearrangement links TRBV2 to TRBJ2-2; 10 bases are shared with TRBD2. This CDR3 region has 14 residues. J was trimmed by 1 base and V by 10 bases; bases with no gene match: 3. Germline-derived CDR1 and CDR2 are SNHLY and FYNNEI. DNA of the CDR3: TGTGCCATCATAGCGGGAGGGAACACCGGGGAGCTGTTTTTT. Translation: CAIIAGGNTGELFF.

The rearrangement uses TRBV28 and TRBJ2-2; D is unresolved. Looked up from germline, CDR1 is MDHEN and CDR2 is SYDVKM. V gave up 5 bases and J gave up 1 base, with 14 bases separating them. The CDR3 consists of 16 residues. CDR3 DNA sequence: TGTGCCAGCAGTCCGCTTATGTTCGGGAACACCGGGGAGCTGTTTTTT. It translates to CASSPLMFGNTGELFF.

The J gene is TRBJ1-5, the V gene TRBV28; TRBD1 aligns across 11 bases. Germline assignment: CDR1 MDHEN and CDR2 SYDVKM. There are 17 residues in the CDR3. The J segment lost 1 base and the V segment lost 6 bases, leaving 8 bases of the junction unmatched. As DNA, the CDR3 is TGTGCCAGCAGCCCGGGACAGGGGGGCAGGAGCAATCAGCCCCAGCATTTT. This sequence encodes CASSPGQGGRSNQPQHF.

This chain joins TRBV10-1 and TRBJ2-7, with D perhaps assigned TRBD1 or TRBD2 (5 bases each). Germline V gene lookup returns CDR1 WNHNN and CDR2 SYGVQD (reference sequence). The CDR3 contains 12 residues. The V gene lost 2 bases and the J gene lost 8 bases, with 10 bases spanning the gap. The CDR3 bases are TGCGCCAGCAGTGAGACTAGGACACAGCAGTACTTC. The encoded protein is CASSETRTQQYF.

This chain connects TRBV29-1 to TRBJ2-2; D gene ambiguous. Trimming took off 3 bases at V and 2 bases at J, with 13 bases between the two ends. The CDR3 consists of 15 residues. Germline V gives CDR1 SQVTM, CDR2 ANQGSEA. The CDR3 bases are TGCAGCGTTGAGTCCCCCGCACTCAACACCGGGGAGCTGTTTTTT. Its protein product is CSVESPALNTGELFF.

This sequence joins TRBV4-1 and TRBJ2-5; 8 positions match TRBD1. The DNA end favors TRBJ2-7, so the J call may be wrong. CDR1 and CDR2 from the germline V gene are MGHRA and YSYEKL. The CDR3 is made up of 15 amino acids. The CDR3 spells CASSQEGTGYYEQYF. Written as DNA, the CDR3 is TGCGCCAGCAGCCAGGAGGGGACAGGCTACTACGAGCAGTACTTC.

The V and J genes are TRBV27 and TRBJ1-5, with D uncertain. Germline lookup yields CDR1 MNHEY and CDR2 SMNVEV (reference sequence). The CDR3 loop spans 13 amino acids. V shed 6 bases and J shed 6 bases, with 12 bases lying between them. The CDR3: CASRDASGQPQHF. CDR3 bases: TGTGCCAGCAGGGACGCGTCCGGTCAGCCCCAGCATTTT.

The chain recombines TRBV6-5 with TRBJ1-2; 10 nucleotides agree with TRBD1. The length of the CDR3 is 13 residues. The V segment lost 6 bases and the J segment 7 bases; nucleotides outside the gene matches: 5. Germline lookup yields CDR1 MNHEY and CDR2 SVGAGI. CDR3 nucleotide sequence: TGTGCCAGCAGGACAGGGGGCGCGGGTGGCTACACCTTC. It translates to CASRTGGAGGYTF.

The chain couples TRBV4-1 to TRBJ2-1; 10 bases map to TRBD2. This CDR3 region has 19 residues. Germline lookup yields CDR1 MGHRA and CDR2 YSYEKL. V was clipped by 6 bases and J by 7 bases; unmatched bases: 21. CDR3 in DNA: TGCGCCAGCAGTCCCGGGGAGCCGCTAGCGGGAGAAGGGGTAAATGAGCAGTTCTTC. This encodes CASSPGEPLAGEGVNEQFF.

The CDR3 bases are TGTGCCAGCAGCTTAGCGGGGAGGGGCCACGAGCAGTACTTC. This gives the protein CASSLAGRGHEQYF. The chain is built from TRBV11-2 and TRBJ2-7, with 7 bases fitting TRBD2. CDR3 size: 14 residues. Germline CDR1 SGHAT, CDR2 FQNNGV. The J segment lost 5 bases and the V segment lost 1 base, leaving 5 bases of the junction unmatched. The full variable domain, with the rest looked up from reference TRBV11-2 and TRBJ2-7, is EAGVAQSPRYKIIEKRQSVAFWCNPISGHATLYWYQQILGQGPKLLIQFQNNGVVDDSQLPKDRFSAERLKGVDSTLKIQPAKLEDSAVYLCASSLAGRGHEQYFGPGTRLTVT.

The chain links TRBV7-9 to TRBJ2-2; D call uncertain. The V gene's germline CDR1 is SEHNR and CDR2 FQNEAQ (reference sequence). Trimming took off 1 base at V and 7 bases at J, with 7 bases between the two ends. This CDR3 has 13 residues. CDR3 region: CASSLGPGGELFF. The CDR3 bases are TGTGCCAGCAGCTTAGGGCCGGGCGGGGAGCTGTTTTTT.

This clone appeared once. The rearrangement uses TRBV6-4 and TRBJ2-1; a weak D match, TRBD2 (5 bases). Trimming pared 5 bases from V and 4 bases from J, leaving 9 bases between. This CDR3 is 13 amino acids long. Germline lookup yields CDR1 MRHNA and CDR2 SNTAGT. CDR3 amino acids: CASSRGAYNEQFF. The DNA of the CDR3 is TGTGCCAGCAGTCGGGGTGCATACAATGAGCAGTTCTTC.

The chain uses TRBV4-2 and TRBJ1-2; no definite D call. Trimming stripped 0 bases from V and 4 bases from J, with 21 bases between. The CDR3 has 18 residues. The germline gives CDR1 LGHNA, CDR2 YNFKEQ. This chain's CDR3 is CASSQDPIGLKTFYGYTF. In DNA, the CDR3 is TGTGCCAGCAGCCAAGATCCGATTGGTCTCAAAACCTTCTATGGCTACACCTTC.

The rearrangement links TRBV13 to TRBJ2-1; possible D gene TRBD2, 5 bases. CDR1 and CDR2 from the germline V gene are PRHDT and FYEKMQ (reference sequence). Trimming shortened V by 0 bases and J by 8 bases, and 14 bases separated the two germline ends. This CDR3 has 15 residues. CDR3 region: CASSLGGGGRDEQFF. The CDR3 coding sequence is TGTGCCAGCAGCTTAGGTGGTGGAGGTCGCGATGAGCAGTTCTTC. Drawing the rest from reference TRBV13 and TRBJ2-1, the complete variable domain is AAGVIQSPRHLIKEKRETATLKCYPIPRHDTVYWYQQGPGQDPQFLISFYEKMQSDKGSIPDRFSAQQFSDYHSELNMSSLELGDSALYFCASSLGGGGRDEQFFGPGTRLTVL.

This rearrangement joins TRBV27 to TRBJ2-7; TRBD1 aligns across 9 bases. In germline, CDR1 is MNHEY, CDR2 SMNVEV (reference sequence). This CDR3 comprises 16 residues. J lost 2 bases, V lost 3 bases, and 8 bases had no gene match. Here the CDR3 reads CASSFIMGQGPYEQYF. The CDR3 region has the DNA TGTGCCAGCAGTTTCATTATGGGACAGGGCCCCTACGAGCAGTACTTC.

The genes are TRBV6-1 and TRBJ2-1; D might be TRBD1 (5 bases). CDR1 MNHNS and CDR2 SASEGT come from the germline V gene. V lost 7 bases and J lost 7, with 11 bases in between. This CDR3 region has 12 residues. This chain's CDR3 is CASTGQKNEQFF. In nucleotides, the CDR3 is TGTGCCAGCACCGGACAAAAAAATGAGCAGTTCTTC.

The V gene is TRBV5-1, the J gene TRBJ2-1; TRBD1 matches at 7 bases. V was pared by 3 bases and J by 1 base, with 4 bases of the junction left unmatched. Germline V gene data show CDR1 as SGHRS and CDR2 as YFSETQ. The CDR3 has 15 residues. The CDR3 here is CASSSTGASYNEQFF. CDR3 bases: TGCGCCAGCAGCTCAACAGGGGCATCCTACAATGAGCAGTTCTTC.

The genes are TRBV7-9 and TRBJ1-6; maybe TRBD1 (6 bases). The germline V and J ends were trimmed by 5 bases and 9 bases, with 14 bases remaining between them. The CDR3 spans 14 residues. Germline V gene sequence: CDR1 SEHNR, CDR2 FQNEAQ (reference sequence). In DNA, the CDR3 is TGTGCCAGCAGCCTCAATTGGGGGGCTTCACCCCTCCACTTT. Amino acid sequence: CASSLNWGASPLHF.

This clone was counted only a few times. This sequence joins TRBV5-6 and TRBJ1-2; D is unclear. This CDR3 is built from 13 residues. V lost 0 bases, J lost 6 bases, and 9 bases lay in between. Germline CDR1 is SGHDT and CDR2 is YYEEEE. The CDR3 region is CASSLARIDGYTF. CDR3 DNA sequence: TGTGCCAGCAGCTTGGCTAGGATAGATGGCTACACCTTC.

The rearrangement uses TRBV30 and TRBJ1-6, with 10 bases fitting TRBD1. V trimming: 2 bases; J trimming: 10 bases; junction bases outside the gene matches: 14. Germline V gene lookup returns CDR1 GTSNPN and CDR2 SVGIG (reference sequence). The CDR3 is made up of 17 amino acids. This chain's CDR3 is CAWSPLGQGGFMSPLHF. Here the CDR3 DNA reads TGTGCCTGGAGTCCGCTCGGACAGGGGGGATTTATGTCACCCCTCCACTTT. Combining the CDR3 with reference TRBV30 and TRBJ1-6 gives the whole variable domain SQTIHQWPATLVQPVGSPLSLECTVEGTSNPNLYWYRQAAGRGLQLLFYSVGIGQISSEVPQNLSASRPQDRQFILSSKKLLLSDSGFYLCAWSPLGQGGFMSPLHFGNGTRLTVT.

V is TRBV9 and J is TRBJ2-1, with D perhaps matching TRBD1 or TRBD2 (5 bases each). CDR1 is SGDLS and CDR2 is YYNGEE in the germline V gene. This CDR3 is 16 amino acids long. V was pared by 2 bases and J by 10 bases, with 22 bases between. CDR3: CASSVHRVRETREQFF. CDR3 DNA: TGTGCCAGCAGCGTCCACCGGGTCAGGGAAACTAGAGAGCAGTTCTTC.

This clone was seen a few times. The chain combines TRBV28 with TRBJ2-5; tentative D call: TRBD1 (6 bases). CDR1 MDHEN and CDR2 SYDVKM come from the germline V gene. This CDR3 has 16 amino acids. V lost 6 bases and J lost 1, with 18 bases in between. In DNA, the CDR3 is TGTGCCAGCAGCCTAGGGCAGGGGCTCGGCCAAGAGACCCAGTACTTC. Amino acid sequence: CASSLGQGLGQETQYF.

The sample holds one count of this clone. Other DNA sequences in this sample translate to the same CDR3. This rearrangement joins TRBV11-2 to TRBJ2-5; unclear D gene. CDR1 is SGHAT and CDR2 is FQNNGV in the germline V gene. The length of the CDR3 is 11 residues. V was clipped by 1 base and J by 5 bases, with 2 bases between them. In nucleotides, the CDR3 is TGTGCCAGCAGCTTAGCTGAGACCCAGTACTTC. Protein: CASSLAETQYF.

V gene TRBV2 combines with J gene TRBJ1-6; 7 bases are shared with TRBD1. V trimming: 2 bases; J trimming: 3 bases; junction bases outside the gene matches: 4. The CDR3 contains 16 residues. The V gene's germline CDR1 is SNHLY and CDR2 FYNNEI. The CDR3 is CASSERDSLYNSPLHF. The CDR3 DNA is TGTGCCAGCAGTGAACGGGACAGTCTCTATAATTCACCCCTCCACTTT.

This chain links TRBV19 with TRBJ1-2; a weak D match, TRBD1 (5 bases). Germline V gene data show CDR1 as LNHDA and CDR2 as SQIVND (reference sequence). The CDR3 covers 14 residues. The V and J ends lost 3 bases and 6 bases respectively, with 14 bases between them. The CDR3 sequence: CASSMVGVADGYTF. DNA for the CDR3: TGTGCCAGTAGTATGGTAGGGGTCGCGGATGGCTACACCTTC.